Listed below are T cell receptor beta chains from one sample, sequenced in a study of post-analysis software for immune sequencing data. TCRdb re-analysed the PCR reads in MiXCR, keeping a single row per CDR3 protein. The table records around 440,000 distinct CDR3 sequences, approximately 46% of them present only once. The material sequenced was blood. The receptors were gathered from a girl aged 10 to 17 with multiple sclerosis. Each CDR3 is given with its conserved first and last residue. A D gene is named only where the DNA matches it firmly. Where a row states a size, it is once, few, many or the class of an expanded clone; other rows omit it.

TRBV5-1	TRBJ2-5	TRBD2	NA	TGCGCCAGCTGGGACAGCGGGGGGGAGACCCAGTACTTC	CASWDSGGETQYF
TRBV27	TRBJ2-7	NA	NA	TGTGCCAGCAAAAAAGCCTACGAGCAGTACTTC	CASKKAYEQYF
TRBV7-8	TRBJ1-4	NA	NA	TGTGCCAGCAGCTCCTTGGGGGAAAAACTGTTTTTT	CASSSLGEKLFF
TRBV6-2/TRBV6-3	TRBJ2-7	TRBD1	NA	TGTGCCAGCACCAACAGGGGGTACGAGCAGTACTTC	CASTNRGYEQYF
TRBV6-2/TRBV6-3	TRBJ1-1	TRBD1	NA	TGTGCCAGCACGGACAGGGGAATGAACACTGAAGCTTTCTTT	CASTDRGMNTEAFF
TRBV25-1	TRBJ2-7	NA	many	TGTGCCAGCAGTGACTACGAGCAGTACTTC	CASSDYEQYF
TRBV2	TRBJ2-5	TRBD1	few	TGTGCCAGCAGTGCGGGACAGGGGGTAGAGACCCAGTACTTC	CASSAGQGVETQYF
TRBV2	TRBJ2-1	TRBD2	NA	TGTGCCAGCAGCCGGACTAGCGGGAGTTATAAGCAGTTCTTC	CASSRTSGSYKQFF
TRBV5-1	TRBJ2-5	NA	NA	TGCGCCAGCAGCTTGGATCTAGAAGAGACCCAGTACTTC	CASSLDLEETQYF
TRBV7-2	TRBJ2-7	TRBD1	NA	TGTGTCAGCAGCCAGACAGGGCGCTCCTACGAGCAGTACTTC	CVSSQTGRSYEQYF
TRBV5-1	TRBJ1-2	TRBD1	few	TGCGCCAGCAGCTCTGGACAGGCGCCTCCTCCTTATGGCTACACCTTC	CASSSGQAPPPYGYTF
TRBV18	TRBJ1-1	NA	NA	TGTGTCAGCTCACCAGACGCGGGCGACACTGAAGCTTTCTTT	CVSSPDAGDTEAFF
TRBV27	TRBJ2-1	TRBD1	NA	TGTGCCAGCAGTTTGACAGGGAACTCCTACAATGAGCAGTTCTTC	CASSLTGNSYNEQFF
TRBV28	TRBJ2-1	NA	few	TGTGCCAGCAGTTCGGACTCGATTCCCTCCTACAATGAGCAGTTCTTC	CASSSDSIPSYNEQFF
TRBV7-9	TRBJ1-2	NA	few	TGTGCCAGCAGCTACAGGGCCTCTGGCTACACCTTC	CASSYRASGYTF
TRBV13	TRBJ2-3	NA	NA	TGTGCCAGCAGCTTATCAGGCAGTCTCGGGGATACGCAGTATTTT	CASSLSGSLGDTQYF
TRBV20-1	TRBJ2-1	NA	NA	TGCAGTGCGTCTAACAGGAAGAGCAATGAGCAGTTCTTC	CSASNRKSNEQFF
TRBV4-2	TRBJ1-2	TRBD1	few	TGTGCCAGCAGCCAAGAAAAAGTCGGAGGGGGCCGGAACTATGGCTACACCTTC	CASSQEKVGGGRNYGYTF
TRBV20-1	TRBJ2-1	TRBD2	NA	TGCAGTGCTAGCCCTAGCGGGAGTGGCTCCTACAATGAGCAGTTCTTC	CSASPSGSGSYNEQFF
TRBV7-9	TRBJ2-1	TRBD2	NA	TGTGCCAGCAGCTACGGACTAGGAGGAGGCAATGAGCAGTTCTTC	CASSYGLGGGNEQFF
TRBV6-5	TRBJ2-7	TRBD1	NA	TGTGCCAGCAGTTACGCTGGGGACAGGGGCCACCGCTCCGGCTACGAGCAGTACTTC	CASSYAGDRGHRSGYEQYF
TRBV20-1	TRBJ2-3	TRBD2	NA	TGCAGTGCTAGCTATGAGCGGGAGATACAAGATACGCAGTATTTT	CSASYEREIQDTQYF
TRBV29-1	TRBJ2-4	NA	NA	TGCAGCGTTGCGGGCCCCCGACCCCCTGCCATTCAGTACTTC	CSVAGPRPPAIQYF
TRBV29-1	TRBJ2-1	NA	NA	TGCAGCGTTGTGGAGGGCGGGAATAAGCAGTTCTTC	CSVVEGGNKQFF
TRBV2	TRBJ2-7	NA	many	TGTGCCAGCAGTGATGGCGGATACGAGCAGTACTTC	CASSDGGYEQYF
TRBV13	TRBJ1-2	NA	NA	TGTGCCAGCACCACAGCGGGGCACGGTGGCTACACCTTC	CASTTAGHGGYTF
TRBV5-1	TRBJ1-4	NA	NA	TGCGCCAGCAGCTTTACAGGGCCATCTGAAAAACTGTTTTTT	CASSFTGPSEKLFF
TRBV24-1	TRBJ2-7	NA	NA	TGTGCCACCAGTGATGAGGACAACAACTACGAGCAGTACTTC	CATSDEDNNYEQYF
TRBV10-3	TRBJ2-1	NA	NA	TGTGCCATCAGTGAAGGGACTCCAAGGAATGAGCAGTTCTTC	CAISEGTPRNEQFF
TRBV7-2	TRBJ2-2	NA	NA	TGTGCCAGCAGCCCTGTCCCGTCGGGCGGGGAGCTGTTTTTT	CASSPVPSGGELFF
TRBV29-1	TRBJ2-2	TRBD2	NA	TGCAGCGTTGGACGGACTAGCGGGGAGAACACCGGGGAGCTGTTTTTT	CSVGRTSGENTGELFF
TRBV29-1	TRBJ1-2	NA	many	TGCAGCGTCGAGCGGGCGGCGTCCGGCTACACCTTC	CSVERAASGYTF
TRBV25-1	TRBJ2-7	TRBD2	many	TGTGCCAGCAGGGCTGCGGGAGGAGGGTCCTACGAGCAGTACTTC	CASRAAGGGSYEQYF
TRBV9	TRBJ2-1	TRBD1	few	TGTGCCAGCAGCGTATGGACAGGATACAATGAGCAGTTCTTC	CASSVWTGYNEQFF
TRBV14	TRBJ2-1	TRBD2	few	TGTGCCAGCAGCCAAGAAACTAGCGGGAGGGTTTTTACCTACAATGAGCAGTTCTTC	CASSQETSGRVFTYNEQFF
TRBV4-2	TRBJ2-7	NA	few	TGTGCCAGCAGCCAAGAGGGCAGCGGATACGAGCAGTACTTC	CASSQEGSGYEQYF
TRBV20-1	TRBJ2-1	NA	few	TGCAGTGTCGTGAGGTCGGAGGCGGGAAATGAGCAGTTCTTC	CSVVRSEAGNEQFF
TRBV20-1	TRBJ2-1	TRBD1	NA	TGCAGTGCCGGGCGCGACAGGGTAGTCAATGAGCAGTTCTTC	CSAGRDRVVNEQFF
TRBV7-6	TRBJ1-2	NA	NA	TGTGCCAGCAGCTTAGAAGGGGATCGCTATGGCTACACCTTC	CASSLEGDRYGYTF
TRBV7-2	TRBJ2-5	NA	NA	TGTGCCAGCAGCTTAGGGCTGCGACTAGAAGAGACCCAGTACTTC	CASSLGLRLEETQYF
TRBV4-3	TRBJ2-1	NA	NA	TGCGCCAGCAGCCAAGATTCCGGCAGGAGCTCCTACAATGAGCAGTTCTTC	CASSQDSGRSSYNEQFF